Included here is one TCR beta chain sequence, with context. What it binds is not known. Via MiXCR, TCRdb re-called the reads, giving one row per CDR3 protein. The sample lists about 130,000 distinct CDR3 sequences; about 32% were seen once. This entry belongs to a study of T cell repertoires in cytomegalovirus infection. The overall study: Public TCR beta signatures indicated both CMV infection and matching HLA type.

The CDR3 totals 14 residues. Losses at the gene ends were 6 bases for V and 0 bases for J; bases not matched to a gene: 4. Points from the study as a whole: It was HLA-C-restricted CMV-specific TCR beta clonotypes that dominated the response ex vivo. Of the TCR beta families, the public ones yielded a cumulative frequency that identified carriers of CMV plus the relevant HLA.

The source of this sequence is a human donor in good health (CMV status not recorded). Some clones in this sample may be carry-over from other donors' samples. The V and J genes are TRBV12-3 or TRBV12-4 and TRBJ1-1; the match to TRBD1 covers 7 bases. The specimen was CD8+ T cells from cultured PBMCs, collected from culture after CMV antigen stimulation. CDR3 coding DNA: TGTGCCAGCAGGGAGGGACAGATGAACACTGAAGCTTTCTTT. Translating it yields CASREGQMNTEAFF.